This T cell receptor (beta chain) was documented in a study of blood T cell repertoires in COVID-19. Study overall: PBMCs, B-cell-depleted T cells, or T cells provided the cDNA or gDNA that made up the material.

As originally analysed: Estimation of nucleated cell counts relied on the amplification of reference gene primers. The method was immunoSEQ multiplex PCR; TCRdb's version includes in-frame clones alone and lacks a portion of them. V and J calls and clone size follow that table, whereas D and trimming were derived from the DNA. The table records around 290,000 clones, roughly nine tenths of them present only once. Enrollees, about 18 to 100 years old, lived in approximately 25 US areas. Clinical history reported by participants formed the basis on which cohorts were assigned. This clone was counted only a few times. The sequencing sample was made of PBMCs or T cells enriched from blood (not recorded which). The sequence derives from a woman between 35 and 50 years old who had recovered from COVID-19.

CDR3 loop: CASSLDRGTNTIYF. The CDR3 nucleotides are TGCGCCAGCAGCTTGGATCGGGGGACAAACACCATATATTTT. The rearrangement joins TRBV5-1 to TRBJ1-3, with D perhaps matching TRBD1 (5 bases). Germline V lookup: CDR1 SGHRS, CDR2 YFSETQ. The V gene lost 0 bases and the J gene lost 6 bases, with 10 bases spanning the gap. This CDR3 has 14 amino acids.